This T cell receptor beta chain was found in a study of OX40 agonist ivuxolimab in advanced cancers. Profiled with immunoSEQ multiplex PCR; TCRdb holds only in-frame clones, not every one. The sample yields some 50,000 clones, roughly 77% seen once. Per the germline V gene, CDR1 is SNHLY and CDR2 is FYNNEI. The CDR3 extends over 13 amino acids. Deletions cut 8 bases from V and 4 bases from J, with 14 bases between. The specimen was CD4+ or CD8+ T cells sorted from blood, collected in a trial of the OX40 agonist ivuxolimab. This clonotype was obtained from an adult with an advanced solid tumor such as melanoma, head and neck, liver or kidney cancer. The genes are TRBV2 and TRBJ1-2; tentative D call: TRBD1 (5 bases). CDR3 loop: CASGSWGGYGYTF. CDR3 DNA sequence: TGTGCCAGCGGGTCTTGGGGGGGCTATGGCTACACCTTC.